The T cell receptor (beta chain) described here comes from a study of blood T cell repertoires in COVID-19. About the research overall: The cDNA or gDNA used as material had been derived from T cells, B-cell-depleted T cells, or PBMCs.

Germline CDR1 reads SGHRS; CDR2 reads YFSETQ. The CDR3 sequence is 14 residues long. The ends were cut back, 4 bases at V and 1 base at J, with 11 bases in the middle. TCRdb's copy holds only in-frame clones and misses some; the assay was immunoSEQ multiplex PCR. Among about 140,000 clones listed, roughly four fifths were seen once. Sample: peripheral blood. V usage is TRBV5-1 and J usage is TRBJ1-1; a possible D gene is TRBD1 (6 bases). The TCR originated in a woman older than 75 with acute or convalescent COVID-19. The CDR3 region has the DNA TGCGCCAGCAGCGGATTACAGGGGAACACTGAAGCTTTCTTT. Residues: CASSGLQGNTEAFF.